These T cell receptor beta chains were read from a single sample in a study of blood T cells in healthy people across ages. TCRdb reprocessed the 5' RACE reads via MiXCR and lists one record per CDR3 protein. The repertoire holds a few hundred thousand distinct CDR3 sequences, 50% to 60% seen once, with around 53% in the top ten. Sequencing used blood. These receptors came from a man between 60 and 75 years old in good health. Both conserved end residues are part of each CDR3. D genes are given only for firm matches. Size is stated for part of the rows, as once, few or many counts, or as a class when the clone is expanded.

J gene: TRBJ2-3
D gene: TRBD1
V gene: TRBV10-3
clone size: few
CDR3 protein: CAISANRGPSDTQYF
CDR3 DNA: TGTGCCATCAGTGCGAACAGGGGGCCGTCAGATACGCAGTATTTT

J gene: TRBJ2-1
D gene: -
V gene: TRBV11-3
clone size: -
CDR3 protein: CASILVLAGEQFF
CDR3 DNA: TGTGCCAGCATCTTAGTACTAGCAGGTGAGCAGTTCTTC

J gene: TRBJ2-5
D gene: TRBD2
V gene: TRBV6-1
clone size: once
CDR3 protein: CASSEQWTSGKETRYF
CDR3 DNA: TGTGCCAGCAGTGAACAGTGGACTAGCGGGAAAGAGACCCGGTACTTC

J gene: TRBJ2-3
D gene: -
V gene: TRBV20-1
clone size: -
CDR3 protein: CSALSGGAGDTQYF
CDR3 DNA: TGCAGTGCTTTGAGCGGAGGGGCGGGAGATACGCAGTATTTT

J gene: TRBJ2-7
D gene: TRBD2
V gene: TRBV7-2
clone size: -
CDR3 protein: CASSVTSGRLSLSSYEQYF
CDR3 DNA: TGTGCCAGCAGCGTAACTAGCGGGAGGCTTTCTCTCTCGTCCTACGAGCAGTACTTC

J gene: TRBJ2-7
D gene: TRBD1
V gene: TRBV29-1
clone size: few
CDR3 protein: CSVEVYRGRLSSYEQYF
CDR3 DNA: TGCAGCGTTGAAGTTTACAGGGGGCGACTGTCCTCCTACGAGCAGTACTTC

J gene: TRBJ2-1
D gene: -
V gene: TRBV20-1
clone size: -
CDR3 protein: CSARDWLYYNEQFF
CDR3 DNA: TGCAGTGCTAGAGATTGGCTATATTACAATGAGCAGTTCTTC

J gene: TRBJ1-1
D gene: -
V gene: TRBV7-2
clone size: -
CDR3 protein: CASSQRVGYTEAFF
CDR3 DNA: TGTGCCAGCAGCCAACGGGTGGGGTACACTGAAGCTTTCTTT

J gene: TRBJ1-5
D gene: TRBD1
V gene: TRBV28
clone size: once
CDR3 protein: CASSFLGTAGQPQHF
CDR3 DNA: TGTGCCAGCAGTTTCTTGGGGACAGCCGGGCAGCCCCAGCATTTT

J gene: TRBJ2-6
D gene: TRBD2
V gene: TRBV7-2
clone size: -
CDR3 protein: CASSLRSGRDSGANVLTF
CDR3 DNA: TGTGCCAGCAGCTTAAGGTCAGGGAGGGATTCTGGGGCCAACGTCCTGACTTTC

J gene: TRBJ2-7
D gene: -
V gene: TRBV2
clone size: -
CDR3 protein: CASSEPPGEYEQYF
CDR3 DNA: TGTGCCAGCAGTGAACCCCCAGGGGAATACGAGCAGTACTTC

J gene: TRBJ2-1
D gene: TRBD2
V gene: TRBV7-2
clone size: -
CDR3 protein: CASSLSYGGRTTNEQFF
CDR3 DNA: TGTGCCAGCAGCTTATCCTACGGCGGGAGAACCACGAATGAGCAGTTCTTC

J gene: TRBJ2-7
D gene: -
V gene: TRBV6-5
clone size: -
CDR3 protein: CASSYSGTSAYEQYF
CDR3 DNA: TGTGCCAGCAGTTACTCAGGGACCTCAGCCTACGAGCAGTACTTC

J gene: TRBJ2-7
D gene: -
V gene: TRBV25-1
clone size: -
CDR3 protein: CASSDSVRASYEQYF
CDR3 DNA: TGTGCCAGCAGTGACTCCGTCAGGGCAAGCTACGAGCAGTACTTC

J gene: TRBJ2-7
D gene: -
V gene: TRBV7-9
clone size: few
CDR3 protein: CASSLSSGTGYEQYF
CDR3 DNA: TGTGCCAGCAGCTTAAGCTCCGGGACCGGCTACGAGCAGTACTTC

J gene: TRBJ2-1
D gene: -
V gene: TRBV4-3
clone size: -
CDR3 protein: CASSQVSPGPASYNEQFF
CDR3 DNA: TGCGCCAGCAGCCAAGTCTCTCCGGGACCCGCGTCCTACAATGAGCAGTTCTTC

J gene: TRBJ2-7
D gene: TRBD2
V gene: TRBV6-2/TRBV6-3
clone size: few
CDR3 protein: CASSNGLAGRVYEQYF
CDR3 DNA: TGTGCCAGCAGTAACGGACTAGCGGGAAGGGTCTACGAGCAGTACTTC

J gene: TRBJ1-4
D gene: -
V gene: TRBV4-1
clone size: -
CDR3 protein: CASSPSIGLRWKLFF
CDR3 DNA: TGCGCCAGCAGCCCATCAATCGGTTTACGGTGGAAACTGTTTTTT

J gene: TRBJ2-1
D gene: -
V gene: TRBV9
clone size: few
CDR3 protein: CASSVPPGQSAEQFF
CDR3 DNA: TGTGCCAGCAGCGTCCCTCCGGGACAATCTGCTGAGCAGTTCTTC

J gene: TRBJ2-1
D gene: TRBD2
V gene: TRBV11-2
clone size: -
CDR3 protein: CASSFGLAVPQVPYNEQFF
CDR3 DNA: TGTGCCAGCAGCTTCGGACTAGCGGTACCCCAAGTGCCCTACAATGAGCAGTTCTTC

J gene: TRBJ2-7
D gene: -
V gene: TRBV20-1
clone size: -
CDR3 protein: CSASTGDLSYEQYF
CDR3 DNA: TGCAGTGCGTCCACCGGGGACCTCTCCTACGAGCAGTACTTC

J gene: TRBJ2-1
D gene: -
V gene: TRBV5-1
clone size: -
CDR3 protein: CASSLRGTANEQFF
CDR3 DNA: TGCGCCAGCAGCTTGAGGGGGACTGCCAATGAGCAGTTCTTC

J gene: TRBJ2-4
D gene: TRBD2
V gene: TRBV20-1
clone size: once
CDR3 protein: CSAFGRAGDEQYF
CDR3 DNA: TGCAGTGCTTTCGGGAGGGCCGGGGATGAGCAGTACTTC

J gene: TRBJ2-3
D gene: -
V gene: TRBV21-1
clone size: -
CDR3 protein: CASSRRRDIPGTQYF
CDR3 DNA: TGTGCCAGCAGCCGTCGCCGGGACATCCCAGGTACGCAGTATTTT

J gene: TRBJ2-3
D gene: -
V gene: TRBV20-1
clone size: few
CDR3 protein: CSASKRLTDTQYF
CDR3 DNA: TGCAGTGCTAGTAAACGGCTCACAGATACGCAGTATTTT

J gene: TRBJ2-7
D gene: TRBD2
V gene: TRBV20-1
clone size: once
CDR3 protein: CSAPGLGLRNEQYF
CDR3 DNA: TGCAGTGCTCCGGGACTAGGTCTACGGAATGAGCAGTACTTC

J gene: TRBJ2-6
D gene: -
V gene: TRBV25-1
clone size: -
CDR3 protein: CASSDTLGGRGNSGANVLTF
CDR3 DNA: TGTGCCAGCAGTGATACCCTCGGTGGGAGGGGGAACTCTGGGGCCAACGTCCTGACTTTC

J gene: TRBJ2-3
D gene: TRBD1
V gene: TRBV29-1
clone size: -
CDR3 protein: CSAEVFGQGVDTQYF
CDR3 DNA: TGCAGCGCGGAGGTTTTCGGACAGGGTGTGGATACGCAGTATTTT

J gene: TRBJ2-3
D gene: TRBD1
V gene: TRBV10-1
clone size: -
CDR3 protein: CASSDRGLGTDTQYF
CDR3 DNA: TGCGCCAGCAGCGACAGGGGACTGGGCACAGATACGCAGTATTTT

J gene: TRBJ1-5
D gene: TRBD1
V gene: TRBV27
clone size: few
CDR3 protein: CASSQGQGIQPQHF
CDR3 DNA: TGTGCCAGCAGTCAGGGACAGGGGATTCAGCCCCAGCATTTT

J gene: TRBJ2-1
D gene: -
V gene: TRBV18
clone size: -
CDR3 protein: CASSPLSNEQFF
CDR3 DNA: TGTGCCAGCTCACCATTGAGCAATGAGCAGTTCTTC

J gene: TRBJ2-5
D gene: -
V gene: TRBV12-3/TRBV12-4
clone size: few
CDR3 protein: CASSSERRETQYF
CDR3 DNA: TGTGCCAGCAGTTCCGAGAGAAGGGAGACCCAGTACTTC

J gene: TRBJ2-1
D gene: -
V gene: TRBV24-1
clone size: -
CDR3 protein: CATQKRRTNEQFF
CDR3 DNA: TGTGCCACCCAAAAGAGACGGACCAATGAGCAGTTCTTC

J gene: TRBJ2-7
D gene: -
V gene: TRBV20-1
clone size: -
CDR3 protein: CSIRGREYEQYF
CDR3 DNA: TGCAGTATCCGGGGACGGGAGTACGAGCAGTACTTC

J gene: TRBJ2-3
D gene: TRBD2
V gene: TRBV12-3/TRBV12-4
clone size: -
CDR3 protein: CASTSWGLAGEGDTQYF
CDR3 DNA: TGTGCCAGCACCTCATGGGGACTAGCGGGAGAGGGGGATACGCAGTATTTT

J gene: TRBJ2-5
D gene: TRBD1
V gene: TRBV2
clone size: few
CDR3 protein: CASAKGTAQETQYF
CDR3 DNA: TGTGCCAGCGCCAAGGGGACAGCCCAAGAGACCCAGTACTTC

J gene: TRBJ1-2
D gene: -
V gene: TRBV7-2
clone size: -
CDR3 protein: CASSLASRSYGYTF
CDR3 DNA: TGTGCCAGCAGCTTAGCGTCTCGCAGCTATGGCTACACCTTC

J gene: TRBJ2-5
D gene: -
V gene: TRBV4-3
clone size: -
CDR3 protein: CASSQGAGARETQYF
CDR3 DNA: TGCGCCAGCAGCCAAGGAGCCGGGGCTCGAGAGACCCAGTACTTC

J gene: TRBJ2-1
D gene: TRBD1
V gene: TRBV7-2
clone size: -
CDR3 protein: CASSLPQGADEQFF
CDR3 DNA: TGTGCCAGCAGCCTCCCACAGGGGGCGGATGAGCAGTTCTTC

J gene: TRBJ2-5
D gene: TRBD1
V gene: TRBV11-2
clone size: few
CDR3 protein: CASSLGTGGETQYF
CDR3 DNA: TGTGCCAGCAGCTTAGGCACAGGGGGAGAGACCCAGTACTTC

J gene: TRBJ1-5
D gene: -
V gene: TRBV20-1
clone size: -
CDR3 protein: CSARERAQPQHF
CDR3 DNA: TGCAGTGCTAGAGAAAGGGCCCAGCCCCAGCATTTT

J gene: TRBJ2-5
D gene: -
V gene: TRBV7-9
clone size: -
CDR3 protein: CASSLIERSNTVQETQYF
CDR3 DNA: TGTGCCAGCAGCTTAATAGAGCGCTCGAACACCGTTCAAGAGACCCAGTACTTC

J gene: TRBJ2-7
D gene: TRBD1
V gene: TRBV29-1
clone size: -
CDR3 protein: CSARWGQGNEQYF
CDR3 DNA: TGCAGCGCCCGTTGGGGACAGGGGAATGAGCAGTACTTC

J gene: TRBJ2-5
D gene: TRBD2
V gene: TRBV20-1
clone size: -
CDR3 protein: CSGIGGGAWETQYF
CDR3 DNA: TGCAGTGGAATTGGCGGGGGGGCCTGGGAGACCCAGTACTTC

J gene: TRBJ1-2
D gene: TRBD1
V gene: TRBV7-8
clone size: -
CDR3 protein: CASSSRTGIFYGYTF
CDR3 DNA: TGTGCCAGCAGCTCAAGGACAGGGATCTTCTATGGCTACACCTTC

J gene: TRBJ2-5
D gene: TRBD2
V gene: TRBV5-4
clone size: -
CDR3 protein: CASSLVGGSLGNEQYF
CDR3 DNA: TGTGCCAGCAGCTTGGTGGGCGGGAGTCTGGGGAATGAGCAGTACTTC

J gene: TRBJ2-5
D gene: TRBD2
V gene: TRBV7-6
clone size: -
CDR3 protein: CASSGRRGGLGEQYF
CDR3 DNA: TGTGCCAGCAGCGGGAGGCGGGGGGGCCTCGGTGAGCAGTACTTC

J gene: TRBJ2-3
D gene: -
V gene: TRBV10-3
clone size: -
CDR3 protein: CAISENAGTDTQYF
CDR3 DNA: TGTGCCATCAGTGAGAATGCGGGCACAGATACGCAGTATTTT

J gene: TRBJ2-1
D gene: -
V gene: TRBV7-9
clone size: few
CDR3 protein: CASSPGQSYNEQFF
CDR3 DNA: TGTGCCAGCAGCCCGGGACAATCCTACAATGAGCAGTTCTTC

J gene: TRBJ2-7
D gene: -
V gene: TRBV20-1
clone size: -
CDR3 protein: CSAKFHNNEQYF
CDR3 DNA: TGCAGTGCTAAGTTTCACAACAATGAGCAGTACTTC

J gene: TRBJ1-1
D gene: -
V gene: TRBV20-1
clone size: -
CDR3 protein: CSAVYANTEAFF
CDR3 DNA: TGCAGTGCTGTATATGCGAACACTGAAGCTTTCTTT

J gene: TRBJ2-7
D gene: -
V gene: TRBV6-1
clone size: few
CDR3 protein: CASGVEQYF
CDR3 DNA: TGTGCCAGCGGGGTCGAGCAGTACTTC

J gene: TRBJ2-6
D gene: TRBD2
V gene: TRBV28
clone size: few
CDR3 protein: CASSKGLAGTLSGANVLTF
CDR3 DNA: TGTGCCAGCAGCAAAGGACTAGCGGGAACCCTCTCTGGGGCCAACGTCCTGACTTTC